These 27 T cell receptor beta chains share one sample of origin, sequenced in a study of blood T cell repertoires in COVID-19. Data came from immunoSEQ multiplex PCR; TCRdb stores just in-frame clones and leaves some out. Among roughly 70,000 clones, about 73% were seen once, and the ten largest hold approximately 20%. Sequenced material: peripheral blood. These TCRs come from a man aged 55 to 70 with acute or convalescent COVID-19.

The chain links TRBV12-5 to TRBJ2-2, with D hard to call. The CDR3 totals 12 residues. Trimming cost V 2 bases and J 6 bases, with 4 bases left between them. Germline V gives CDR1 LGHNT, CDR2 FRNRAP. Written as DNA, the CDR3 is TGTGCTAGTGGTTTGTCGGCCGGGGAGCTGTTTTTT. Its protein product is CASGLSAGELFF.

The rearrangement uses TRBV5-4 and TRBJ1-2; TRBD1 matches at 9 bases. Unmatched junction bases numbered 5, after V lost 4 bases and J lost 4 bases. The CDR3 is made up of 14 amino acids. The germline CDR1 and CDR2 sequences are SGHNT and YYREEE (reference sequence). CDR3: CASSPQGALYGYTF. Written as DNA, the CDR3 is TGTGCCAGCAGCCCACAGGGGGCCCTCTATGGCTACACCTTC.

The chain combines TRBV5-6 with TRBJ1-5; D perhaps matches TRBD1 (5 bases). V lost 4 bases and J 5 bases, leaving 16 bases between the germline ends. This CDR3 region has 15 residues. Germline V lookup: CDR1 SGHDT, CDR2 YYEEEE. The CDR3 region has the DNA TGTGCCAGCAGCCGTAAAGGGGATTGGGATCAGCCCCAGCATTTT. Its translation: CASSRKGDWDQPQHF.

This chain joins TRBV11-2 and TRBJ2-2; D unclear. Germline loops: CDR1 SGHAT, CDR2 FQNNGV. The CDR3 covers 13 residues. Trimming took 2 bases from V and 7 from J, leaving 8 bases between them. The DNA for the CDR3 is TGTGCCAGCAGCTTAAGTCGCAGCGGGGAGCTGTTTTTT. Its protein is CASSLSRSGELFF.

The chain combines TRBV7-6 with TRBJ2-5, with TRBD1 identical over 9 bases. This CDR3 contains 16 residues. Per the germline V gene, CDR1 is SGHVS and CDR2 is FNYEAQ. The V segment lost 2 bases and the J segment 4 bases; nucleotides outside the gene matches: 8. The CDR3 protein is CASSLNRDREGETQYF. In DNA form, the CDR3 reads TGTGCCAGCAGCTTAAACCGGGACAGGGAGGGAGAGACCCAGTACTTC.

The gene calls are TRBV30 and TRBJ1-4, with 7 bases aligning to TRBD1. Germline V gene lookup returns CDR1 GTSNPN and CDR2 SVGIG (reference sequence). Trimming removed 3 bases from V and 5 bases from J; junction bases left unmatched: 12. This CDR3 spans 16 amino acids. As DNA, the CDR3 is TGTGCCTGGAGCAACCCAAGGACAGGAGGGAATGAAAAACTGTTTTTT. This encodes CAWSNPRTGGNEKLFF.

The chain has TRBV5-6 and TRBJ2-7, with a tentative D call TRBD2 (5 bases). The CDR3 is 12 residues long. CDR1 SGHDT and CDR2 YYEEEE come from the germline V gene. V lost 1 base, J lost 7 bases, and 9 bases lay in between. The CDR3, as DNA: TGTGCCAGCAGCTTGCCGGACTGGGAGCAGTACTTC. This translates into CASSLPDWEQYF.

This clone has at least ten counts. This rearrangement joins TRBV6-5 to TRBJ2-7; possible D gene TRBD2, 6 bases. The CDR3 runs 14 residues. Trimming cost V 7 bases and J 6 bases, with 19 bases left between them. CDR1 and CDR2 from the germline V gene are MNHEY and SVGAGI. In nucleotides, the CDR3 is TGTGCCAGCACCCCCGGGACTGAACCGGGCGAGCAGTACTTC. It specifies CASTPGTEPGEQYF.

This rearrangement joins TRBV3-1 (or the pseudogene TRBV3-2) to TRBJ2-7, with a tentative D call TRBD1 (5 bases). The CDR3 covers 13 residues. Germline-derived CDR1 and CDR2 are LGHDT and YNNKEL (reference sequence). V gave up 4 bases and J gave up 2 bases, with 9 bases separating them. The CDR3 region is CASSLPQAYEQYF. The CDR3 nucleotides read TGTGCCAGCAGCCTGCCACAGGCCTACGAGCAGTACTTC.

CDR3 residues: CASSLDLAGDGELFF. In DNA, the CDR3 is TGTGCCAGCAGCTTGGATCTAGCGGGTGACGGGGAGCTGTTTTTT. This rearrangement joins TRBV5-4 to TRBJ2-2, with 8 bases that match TRBD2. CDR1 is SGHNT and CDR2 is YYREEE in the germline V gene (reference sequence). J lost 7 bases, V lost 0 bases, and 5 bases had no gene match. CDR3 length equals 15 residues.

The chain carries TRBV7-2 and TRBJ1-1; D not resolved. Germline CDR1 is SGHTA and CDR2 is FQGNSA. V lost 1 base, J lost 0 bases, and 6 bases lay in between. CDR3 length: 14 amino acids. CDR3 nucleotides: TGTGCCAGCAGCTTAGGTACGGTGAACACTGAAGCTTTCTTT. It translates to CASSLGTVNTEAFF.

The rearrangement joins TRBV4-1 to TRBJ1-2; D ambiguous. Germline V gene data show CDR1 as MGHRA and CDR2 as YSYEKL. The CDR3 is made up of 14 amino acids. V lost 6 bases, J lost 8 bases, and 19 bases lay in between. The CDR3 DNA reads TGCGCCAGCAGGGGTCCCCTGCTCGAGGGAGGCTACACCTTC. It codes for CASRGPLLEGGYTF.

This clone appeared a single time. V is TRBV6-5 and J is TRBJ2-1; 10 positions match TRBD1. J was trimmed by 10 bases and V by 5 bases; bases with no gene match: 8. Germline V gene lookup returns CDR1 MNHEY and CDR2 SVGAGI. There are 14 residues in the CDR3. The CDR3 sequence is CASSLRQGAWEQFF. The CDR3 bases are TGTGCCAGCAGTCTCCGACAGGGGGCTTGGGAGCAGTTCTTC.

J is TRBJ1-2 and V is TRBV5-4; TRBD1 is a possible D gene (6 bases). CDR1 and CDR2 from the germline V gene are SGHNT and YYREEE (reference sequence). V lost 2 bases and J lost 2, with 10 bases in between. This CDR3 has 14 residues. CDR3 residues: CASSFGQTNYGYTF. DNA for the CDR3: TGTGCCAGCAGCTTTGGACAGACCAACTATGGCTACACCTTC. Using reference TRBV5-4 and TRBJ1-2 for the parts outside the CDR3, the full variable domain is ETGVTQSPTHLIKTRGQQVTLRCSSQSGHNTVSWYQQALGQGPQFIFQYYREEENGRGNFPPRFSGLQFPNYSSELNVNALELDDSALYLCASSFGQTNYGYTFGSGTRLTVV.

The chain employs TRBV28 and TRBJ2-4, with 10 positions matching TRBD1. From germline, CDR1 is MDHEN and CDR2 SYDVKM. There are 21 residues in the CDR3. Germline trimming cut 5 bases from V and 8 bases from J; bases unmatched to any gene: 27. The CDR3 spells CASSPHDWLPGQGTIWHIQYF. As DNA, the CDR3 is TGTGCCAGCAGTCCCCACGACTGGCTCCCGGGACAGGGGACTATTTGGCACATTCAGTACTTC.

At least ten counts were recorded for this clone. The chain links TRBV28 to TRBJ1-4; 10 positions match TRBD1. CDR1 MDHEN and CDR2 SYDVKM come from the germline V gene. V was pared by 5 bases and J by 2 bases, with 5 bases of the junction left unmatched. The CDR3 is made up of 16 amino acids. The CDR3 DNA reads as TGTGCCAGCAGTCTCAGACAGGGGGCGACTAATGAAAAACTGTTTTTT. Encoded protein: CASSLRQGATNEKLFF.

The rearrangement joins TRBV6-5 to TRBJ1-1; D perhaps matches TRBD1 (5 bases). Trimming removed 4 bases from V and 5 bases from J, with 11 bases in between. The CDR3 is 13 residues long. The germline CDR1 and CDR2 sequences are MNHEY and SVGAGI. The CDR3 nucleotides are TGTGCCAGCAGTTCCCCAACAGGAACTGAAGCTTTCTTT. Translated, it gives CASSSPTGTEAFF.

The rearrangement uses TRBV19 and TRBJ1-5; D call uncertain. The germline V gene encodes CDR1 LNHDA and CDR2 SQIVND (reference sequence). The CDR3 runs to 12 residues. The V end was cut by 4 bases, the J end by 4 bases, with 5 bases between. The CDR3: CASSRANQPQHF. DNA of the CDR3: TGTGCCAGTAGTAGGGCAAATCAGCCCCAGCATTTT.

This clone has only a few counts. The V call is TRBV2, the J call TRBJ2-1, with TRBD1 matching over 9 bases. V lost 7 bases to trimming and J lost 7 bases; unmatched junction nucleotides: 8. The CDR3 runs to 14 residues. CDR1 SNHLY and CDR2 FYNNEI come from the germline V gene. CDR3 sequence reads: CASTRTGVLNEQFF. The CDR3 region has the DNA TGTGCCAGCACCCGGACAGGGGTGCTGAATGAGCAGTTCTTC.

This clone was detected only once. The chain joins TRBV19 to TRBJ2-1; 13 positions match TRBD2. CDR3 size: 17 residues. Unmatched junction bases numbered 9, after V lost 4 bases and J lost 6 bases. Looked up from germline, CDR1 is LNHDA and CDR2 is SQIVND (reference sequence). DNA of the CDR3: TGTGCCAGTAGTACCGGGCTACTAGCGGGAGGGCGCAATGAGCAGTTCTTC. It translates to CASSTGLLAGGRNEQFF.

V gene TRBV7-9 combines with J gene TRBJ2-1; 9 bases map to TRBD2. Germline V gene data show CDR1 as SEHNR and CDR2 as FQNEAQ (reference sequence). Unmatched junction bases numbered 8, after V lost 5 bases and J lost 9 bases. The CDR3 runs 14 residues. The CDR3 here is CASSLSGGYGEQFF. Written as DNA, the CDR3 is TGTGCCAGCAGCCTCAGCGGGGGGTACGGTGAGCAGTTCTTC. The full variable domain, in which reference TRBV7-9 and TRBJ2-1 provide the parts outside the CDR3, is DTGVSQNPRHKITKRGQNVTFRCDPISEHNRLYWYRQTLGQGPEFLTYFQNEAQLEKSRLLSDRFSAERPKGSFSTLEIQRTEQGDSAMYLCASSLSGGYGEQFFGPGTRLTVL.

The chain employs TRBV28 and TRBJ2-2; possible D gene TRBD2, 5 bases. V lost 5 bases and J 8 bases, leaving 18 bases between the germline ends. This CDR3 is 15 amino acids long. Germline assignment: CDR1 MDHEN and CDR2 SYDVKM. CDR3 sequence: CASSPGFGLKGELFF. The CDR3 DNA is TGTGCCAGCAGTCCGGGATTCGGGTTGAAAGGGGAGCTGTTTTTT.

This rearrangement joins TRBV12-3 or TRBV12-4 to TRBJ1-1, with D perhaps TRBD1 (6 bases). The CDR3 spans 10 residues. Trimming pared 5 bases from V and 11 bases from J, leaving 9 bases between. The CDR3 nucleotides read TGTGCCAGCAGTGCCCAGGGGGCTTTCTTT. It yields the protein CASSAQGAFF.

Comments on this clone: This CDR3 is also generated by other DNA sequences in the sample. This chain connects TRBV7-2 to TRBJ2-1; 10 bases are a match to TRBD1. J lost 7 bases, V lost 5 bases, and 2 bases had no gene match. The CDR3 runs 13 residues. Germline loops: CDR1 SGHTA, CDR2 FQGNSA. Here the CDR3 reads CASSRTGGNEQFF. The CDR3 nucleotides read TGTGCCAGCAGCAGGACAGGGGGTAATGAGCAGTTCTTC. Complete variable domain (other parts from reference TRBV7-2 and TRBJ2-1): GAGVSQSPSNKVTEKGKDVELRCDPISGHTALYWYRQSLGQGLEFLIYFQGNSAPDKSGLPSDRFSAERTGGSVSTLTIQRTQQEDSAVYLCASSRTGGNEQFFGPGTRLTVL.

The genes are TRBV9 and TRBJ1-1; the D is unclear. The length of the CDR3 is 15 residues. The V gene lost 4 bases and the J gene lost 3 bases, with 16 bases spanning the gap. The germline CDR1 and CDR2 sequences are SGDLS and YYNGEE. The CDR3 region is CASSPTTTEYTEAFF. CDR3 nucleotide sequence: TGTGCCAGCAGCCCGACGACAACCGAATACACTGAAGCTTTCTTT.

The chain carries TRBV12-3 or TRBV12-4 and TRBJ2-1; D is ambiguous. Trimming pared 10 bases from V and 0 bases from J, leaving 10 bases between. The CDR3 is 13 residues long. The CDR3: CAIRGTSYNEQFF. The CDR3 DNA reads TGTGCCATCCGAGGCACCTCCTACAATGAGCAGTTCTTC.

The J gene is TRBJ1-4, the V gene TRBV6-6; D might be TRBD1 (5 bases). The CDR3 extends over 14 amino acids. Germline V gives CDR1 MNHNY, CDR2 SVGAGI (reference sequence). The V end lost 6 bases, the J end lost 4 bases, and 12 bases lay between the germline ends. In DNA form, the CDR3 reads TGTGCCAGCAGCCACGGGCAGGGTAATGAAAAACTGTTTTTT. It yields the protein CASSHGQGNEKLFF.